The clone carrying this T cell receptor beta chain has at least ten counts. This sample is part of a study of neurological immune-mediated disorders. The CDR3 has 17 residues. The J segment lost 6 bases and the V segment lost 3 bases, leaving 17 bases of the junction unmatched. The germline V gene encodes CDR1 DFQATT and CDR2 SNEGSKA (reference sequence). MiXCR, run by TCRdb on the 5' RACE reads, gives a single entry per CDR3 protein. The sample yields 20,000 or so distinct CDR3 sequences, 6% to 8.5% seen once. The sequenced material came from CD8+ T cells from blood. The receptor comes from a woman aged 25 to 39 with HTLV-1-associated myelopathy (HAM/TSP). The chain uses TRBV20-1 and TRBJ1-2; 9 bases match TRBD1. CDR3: CSASQDRGSYALHGYTF. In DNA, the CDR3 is TGCAGTGCTAGTCAAGACAGGGGGTCTTATGCATTACATGGCTACACCTTC.